Listed here are 3 T cell receptor beta chains from one sample, sequenced in a study of radiotherapy plus CTLA-4 blockade in lung cancer. TCRdb keeps only in-frame clones here, not all; method: immunoSEQ multiplex PCR. The sample shows 95,000 to 150,000 clones, 70% to 90% of them seen only once. The specimen comprised peripheral blood, sampled from a patient treated with radiotherapy plus ipilimumab. These TCRs come from a human donor with non-small cell lung cancer that progressed on radiotherapy plus ipilimumab.

The V and J genes are TRBV6-6 and TRBJ2-2, with D perhaps matching TRBD2 (5 bases). V was cut by 9 bases and J by 4 bases, with 15 bases left in between. The germline gives CDR1 MNHNY, CDR2 SVGAGI (reference sequence). The CDR3 runs 14 residues. This CDR3 reads CASMLRETTGELFF. CDR3 sequence (DNA): TGTGCCAGTATGCTGAGGGAGACCACCGGGGAGCTGTTTTTT.

This rearrangement joins TRBV6-1 to TRBJ2-7, with 9 positions matching TRBD1. The CDR3 sequence is 15 residues long. The germline V gene encodes CDR1 MNHNS and CDR2 SASEGT. V dropped 4 bases and J dropped 6; count of bases not matched to a gene: 10. CDR3 sequence reads: CASSALGQGTVEQYF. The CDR3 bases are TGTGCCAGCAGTGCCCTAGGACAGGGGACCGTCGAGCAGTACTTC.

The V call is TRBV2, the J call TRBJ2-1; weak D call: TRBD2 (6 bases). The germline CDR1 and CDR2 sequences are SNHLY and FYNNEI. The CDR3 consists of 13 residues. Trimming stripped 4 bases from V and 7 bases from J, with 11 bases between. This chain's CDR3 is CASSVRERNEQFF. In DNA form, the CDR3 reads TGTGCCAGCAGTGTACGGGAGCGGAATGAGCAGTTCTTC. The complete variable domain, with remaining parts taken from reference TRBV2 and TRBJ2-1, reads EPEVTQTPSHQVTQMGQEVILRCVPISNHLYFYWYRQILGQKVEFLVSFYNNEISEKSEIFDDQFSVERPDGSNFTLKIRSTKLEDSAMYFCASSVRERNEQFFGPGTRLTVL.